The clone carrying this T cell receptor beta chain was picked up a small number of times. No antigen is known for it. TCRdb ran MiXCR on the 5' RACE reads and lists one entry per CDR3 protein. The sample consists of roughly 400,000 distinct CDR3 sequences, 15% to 20% of them appearing once. This specimen comes from a study of T-cell memory formation after mild COVID-19. Study in general: The study found TCR clusters largely donor specific.

The study's findings and limits: SARS-CoV-2 specificity was not confirmed for second-wave clones peaking on day 37. CD8+ contracting clones occupied EMRA, while CD4+ ones occupied mainly CM and EM. Clones that contracted from day 15 to 85 were balanced CD4/CD8, while later expanders leaned CD4+.

What was sequenced was PBMCs or a T cell subset sorted from them (not recorded which). This receptor was obtained from a man younger than 35 who had mild COVID-19 (a few samples of this study predate the infection). Cell type and time point are not known.

The CDR3 here is CASSDTGGVGTNEKLFF. CDR3 DNA: TGTGCCAGCAGCGATACCGGGGGGGTCGGCACTAATGAAAAACTGTTTTTT. The V gene is TRBV7-2, the J gene TRBJ1-4; D possibly corresponds to TRBD1 (5 bases). With 5 bases removed from V and 2 bases from J, the gap between germline ends came to 18 bases. Germline V CDR1 and CDR2: SGHTA, FQGNSA. The CDR3 has 17 amino acids.